This T cell receptor (beta chain) derives from a study of spatial heterogeneity in lung cancer. Study-level findings and limits: The number of expanded tumor alpha and beta chains correlated with mutation number.

A unique molecular identifier was attached to every TCR cDNA molecule. One entry per CDR3 protein, called by TCRdb with MiXCR from the 5' RACE reads. Found here are more than 8,000 distinct CDR3 sequences, 12% of them singletons; the top ten hold 13%. J lost 5 bases, V lost 3 bases, and 4 bases had no gene match. The CDR3 is made up of 14 amino acids. The time point is: sample taken at primary tumor resection. The cohort: some 73 early-stage, untreated non-small cell lung cancer patients. Whole RNA came from tumor, nontumor lung or frozen PBMC and was sequenced without being sorted. The sample holds a few counts of this clonotype. The antigen is unknown.

The chain combines TRBV12-3 or TRBV12-4 with TRBJ2-1, with 7 bases aligning to TRBD1. The TCR was taken from a female donor with early-stage non-small cell lung cancer. The starting material was lung tumor tissue, obtained at surgery. CDR3 coding DNA: TGTGCCAGCAGTTTCGGACAGGCGGACAATGAGCAGTTCTTC. Residues: CASSFGQADNEQFF.